This T cell receptor beta chain was identified during a study of T cells in Graves' hyperthyroidism and ophthalmopathy. Broader study findings: Most clonotypes expanded in the thyroid (above 0.001) were also present in blood.

What was amplified from RNA transcripts were TCR beta CDR3 regions. Primed by the HTBI set, a first-round RT-PCR was run on the TCR CDR3. A single record per CDR3 protein comes from TCRdb applying MiXCR to the multiplex PCR reads. This table holds 650,000 to 850,000 distinct CDR3 sequences, around 20% found once. CDR3 length: 15 residues. V was shortened by 6 bases and J by 2 bases, with 19 bases between the two germline ends. The germline V gene encodes CDR1 DFQATT and CDR2 SNEGSKA (reference sequence). This clonotype has at least ten counts. What it recognizes is unknown. The rearrangement uses TRBV20-1 and TRBJ1-2, with D uncertain. Material for sequencing was blood. This TCR was sampled from a woman between 45 and 65 years old with Graves' hyperthyroidism that later progressed to Graves' ophthalmopathy. The CDR3 sequence: CSAVLPGSPNYGYTF. The CDR3 bases are TGCAGTGCCGTACTCCCGGGTAGTCCAAACTATGGCTACACCTTC.